This entry concerns a single TCR beta chain. What it binds is unknown. These data originate in a study of OX40 agonist ivuxolimab in advanced cancers. General study results and limits: The antigen specificity of the peripheral T cells (those that were expanded) was not determined.

The repertoire was sequenced with immunoSEQ multiplex PCR; TCRdb's copy has only in-frame clones and lacks some. The sample has 65,000 to 70,000 clones; about 89% are singletons. Trimming removed 4 bases from V and 8 bases from J; junction bases left unmatched: 7. The germline gives CDR1 SGDLS, CDR2 YYNGEE. The CDR3 sequence is 16 residues long. With autoimmune disease history or systemic immunosuppression, patients were excluded. Samples were taken at baseline and on day 1 of cycles 4 and 7. The source was CD4+ or CD8+ T cells sorted from blood, collected in a trial of the OX40 agonist ivuxolimab. The V and J genes are TRBV9 and TRBJ2-1, with 15 bases identical to TRBD2. This TCR was sampled from an adult with an advanced solid tumor such as melanoma, head and neck, liver or kidney cancer. The CDR3 sequence: CASSFRTSGRADEQFF. The CDR3 DNA reads TGTGCCAGCAGCTTTCGGACTAGCGGGAGGGCCGATGAGCAGTTCTTC.